This TCR beta chain stems from a study of blood T cell repertoires in COVID-19. Turning to the study itself: Italy, Spain and the United States were the sources of the convalescent and acute COVID-19 samples. From T cells, B-cell-depleted T cells, or PBMCs came the material, which was cDNA or gDNA.

Germline values: CDR1 KGHSH, CDR2 LQKENI. This CDR3 has 15 amino acids. V was shortened by 6 bases and J by 0 bases, with 13 bases between the two germline ends. Study processing details: From reference gene primer amplification, estimates of nucleated cell counts were derived. Profiling relied on immunoSEQ multiplex PCR, and the TCRdb table lists in-frame clones only, not all of them. V and J calls and clone size are given by that table; D and trimming were obtained from the DNA. The profile covers 200,000 or so clones, with approximately 80% appearing a single time and around 20% taken by the ten largest.

Input material: peripheral blood. The V call is TRBV18, the J call TRBJ2-3, with a tentative D call TRBD1 (6 bases). The source of this sequence is a human donor in a cohort sampled during active COVID-19. CDR3 nucleotide sequence: TGTGCCAGCTCCCCCGGACAGCGTAGCACAGATACGCAGTATTTT. It specifies CASSPGQRSTDTQYF.